This entry is about one T cell receptor (beta chain). Its antigen has not been determined. The sample holds no much larger clone one base away, and base qualities are not on file. The donors were 40 or so Caucasian individuals from Russia, aged roughly 6 to 100 years, who were systemically healthy. Roughly 10 milliliters of peripheral blood were collected from each donor into EDTA-treated Vacutainer tubes. Ficoll-Paque density-gradient centrifugation was used to isolate PBMCs, with at least 6 million obtained per sample. Trizol reagent was used to extract total RNA from the PBMCs, yielding at least 5.5 micrograms per sample. For every donor, an aliquot of PBMCs went through flow cytometry to measure the percentages of naive CD45RAhigh/CD27high T cells. These data belong to a study of blood T cells in healthy people across ages (dated by TCRdb to 2013 to 2016). About the study as a whole: Template switching captured roughly one uniquely barcoded TCR beta cDNA molecule per two T cells in model experiments. The study measured age-related changes in TCR beta repertoire diversity using deep sequencing normalized with unique cDNA molecular identifiers. Four age groups were formed from the donors: young (average approximately 15 years), middle-aged (around 41), aged (around 68) and long-lived (about 75). Donors of different ages were randomly distributed across sequencing lanes to avoid experimental bias. For two donors (one aged 18 to 30 and one aged 80 or older), the study analyzed two additional independent replicas of 1 million unique cDNA reads from the same blood draw.

General findings and caveats noted by the study authors: The CMV infection status of donors was not known, potentially confounding age-related changes in expanded clonotypes. There was a strong correlation between observed TCR beta diversity and the percentage of naive T cells measured by flow cytometry. Observed TCR beta diversity per million T cells fell roughly linearly with age, and a significant reduction was already apparent by age about 36. Compared with the aged group, the long-lived group had more naive CD4+ T cells, fewer expanded clones and increased TCR diversity, suggesting age selection. Estimates of total diversity based on one million sequenced T cells were regarded as lower bounds and as underestimates. Because profiling used bulk unsorted PBMCs, naive and antigen-experienced compartments could not be compared conclusively.

The CDR3 runs 13 residues from the cysteine to the phenylalanine. Left in the record is the CDR3 DNA by itself, 39 bases read in frame from the first base. The germline V gene yields KGHSH for CDR1 and LQKENI for CDR2. Deletion took 0 bases off V and 5 bases off J, with a span of 7 bases between the germline ends. The library was made by 5' RACE. The sequencer was an Illumina HiSeq 2500. A second roughly 6 to 12 cycle PCR used a sample-barcoded 5' primer and a J-beta primer mix. Each TCR beta cDNA molecule received a unique molecular identifier from a template-switch 5' adaptor carrying 12 random nucleotides. Each sample yielded at least 3 million CDR3-containing paired-end reads. The Mint cDNA synthesis kit, primed by a TRBC-specific oligonucleotide, was used to synthesize first-strand cDNA from all RNA. Following uracil-DNA glycosylase treatment, a first 18-cycle PCR with universal primers M1SS and BC2_uni_R was performed on all cDNA. As for the original processing: Normalization of each sample was performed by random selection of 1 million high-quality reads, each carrying a distinct molecular identifier. Instead of being binned into consensus sequences, reads with shared molecular identifiers were discarded. CDR3 identification, clonotype clustering and error correction used MiTCR with a Q25 quality threshold and the strictest error-elimination algorithm. Lower-bound total TCR beta diversity was estimated with a nonparametric unseen species model using Euler transformation. In-frame beta chains were kept once TCRdb had trimmed the public reads at Q25 with fastp and called clones with MiXCR. Identical CDR3 proteins give one entry, which carries the most common genes and DNA. TCRdb, rather than the study authors, made the V and J calls. Here the sample has approximately 360,000 distinct CDR3 sequences; about 49% occur a single time. The ten largest clones take up 45% to 60% of the sample.

The sequence was obtained from a man in his sixties in good health. This chain is built from TRBV18 and TRBJ2-5; too little of a D gene remains to name it. The sample was blood. The DNA sequence is TGTGCCAGCTCACCACCGTGGTTGGAGACCCAGTACTTC. It is translated as CASSPPWLETQYF.